This T cell receptor (beta chain) was retrieved from a study of blood T cells in healthy people across ages. Next came a second PCR, run for about 6 to 12 cycles, which used a sample-barcoded 5' primer along with a J-beta primer mix. Each cDNA molecule received a tag from a template-switch adaptor that had 12 random nucleotides. TCRdb recomputed calls from the 5' RACE reads with MiXCR, one row per CDR3 protein. The repertoire includes some 930,000 distinct CDR3 sequences, almost 30% of them detected once, and roughly 10% sits in the top ten. The V gene lost 7 bases and the J gene lost 1 base, with 16 bases spanning the gap. This CDR3 has 15 residues. Germline V gene data show CDR1 as MNHNY and CDR2 as SVGAGI (reference sequence). The data also belong to a second study, concerning T cells of mothers and their children. As that report states: For unrelated pairs as for related ones, thymic selection shapes TCR recombination output similarly.

Material: blood. This sequence joins TRBV6-6 and TRBJ1-1; D gene unclear. The sequence was obtained from a woman in her thirties or forties in good health. In DNA form, the CDR3 reads TGTGCCAGCACCACCCCTACCCAAGGGAACACTGAAGCTTTCTTT. Protein sequence: CASTTPTQGNTEAFF.